Here is one T cell receptor beta chain with its context. The data stem from a study of chemoradiotherapy in HPV16-positive cancers. This CDR3 is built from 16 residues. The V gene lost 2 bases and the J gene lost 0 bases, with 12 bases spanning the gap. CDR1 is SGHRS, CDR2 YFSETQ, per germline. The assay was immunoSEQ multiplex PCR, and TCRdb's table has in-frame clones only and misses some. The data contain fewer than 18,000 clones, approximately 84% of them singletons. This specimen was taken from a patient who underwent chemoradiotherapy. The TCR comes from a human donor with HPV-associated anogenital cancer. The gene calls are TRBV5-1 and TRBJ1-3; D unclear. As DNA, the CDR3 is TGCGCCAGCAGCTTAGGCCTGATCTCCTCTGGAAACACCATATATTTT. It codes for CASSLGLISSGNTIYF. The variable domain in full, with the rest retrieved from reference TRBV5-1 and TRBJ1-3, is KAGVTQTPRYLIKTRGQQVTLSCSPISGHRSVSWYQQTPGQGLQFLFEYFSETQRNKGNFPGRFSGRQFSNSRSEMNVSTLELGDSALYLCASSLGLISSGNTIYFGEGSWLTVV.